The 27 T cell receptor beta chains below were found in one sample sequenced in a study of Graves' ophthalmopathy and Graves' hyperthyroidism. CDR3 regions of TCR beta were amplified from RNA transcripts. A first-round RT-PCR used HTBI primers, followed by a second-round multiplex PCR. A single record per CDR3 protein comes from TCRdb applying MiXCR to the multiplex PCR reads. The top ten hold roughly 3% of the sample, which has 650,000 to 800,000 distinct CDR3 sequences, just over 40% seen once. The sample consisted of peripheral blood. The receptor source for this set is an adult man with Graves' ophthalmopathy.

The CDR3 reads CSATGTGSTYEQYF. CDR3 DNA: TGCAGCGCCACCGGGACAGGGTCTACCTACGAGCAGTACTTC. The chain is built from TRBV29-1 and TRBJ2-7, with 9 nucleotides matching TRBD1. Germline V gives CDR1 SQVTM, CDR2 ANQGSEA. The length of the CDR3 is 14 residues. V shed 7 bases and J 2 bases; nucleotides not matched to a gene: 9.

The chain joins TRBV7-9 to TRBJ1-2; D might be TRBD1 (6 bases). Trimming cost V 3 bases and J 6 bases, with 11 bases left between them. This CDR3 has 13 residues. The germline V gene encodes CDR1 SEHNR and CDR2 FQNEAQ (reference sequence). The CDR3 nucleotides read TGTGCCAGCAGCTTCCGGACAGACGATGGCTACACCTTC. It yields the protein CASSFRTDDGYTF.

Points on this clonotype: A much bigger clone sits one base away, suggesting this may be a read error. The CDR3 region has the DNA TGTGCCAGCAGCTGGGGACAGTTCTCCTACGAGCAGTACTTC. This codes for CASSWGQFSYEQYF. This chain connects TRBV11-2 to TRBJ2-7, with TRBD1 matching over 7 bases. This CDR3 spans 14 amino acids. Germline assignment: CDR1 SGHAT and CDR2 FQNNGV. The V and J ends lost 4 bases and 0 bases, in that order; junction bases with no gene match: 3.

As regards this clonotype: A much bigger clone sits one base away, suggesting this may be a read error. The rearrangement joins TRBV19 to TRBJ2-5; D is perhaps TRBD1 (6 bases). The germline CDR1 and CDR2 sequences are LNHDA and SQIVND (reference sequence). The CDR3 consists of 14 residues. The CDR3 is CANSQRGIGETQYF. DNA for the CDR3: TGTGCCAATAGTCAGAGGGGGATTGGGGAGACCCAGTACTTC. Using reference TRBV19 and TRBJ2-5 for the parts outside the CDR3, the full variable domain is DGGITQSPKYLFRKEGQNVTLSCEQNLNHDAMYWYRQDPGQGLRLIYYSQIVNDFQKGDIAEGYSVSREKKESFPLTVTSAQKNPTAFYLCANSQRGIGETQYFGPGTRLLVL.

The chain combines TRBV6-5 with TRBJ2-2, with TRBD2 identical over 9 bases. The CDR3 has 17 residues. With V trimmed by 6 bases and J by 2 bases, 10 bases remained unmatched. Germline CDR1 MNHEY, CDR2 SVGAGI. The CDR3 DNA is TGTGCCAGCAGCCACTATCGGACTAGCGTTAACACCGGGGAGCTGTTTTTT. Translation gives CASSHYRTSVNTGELFF.

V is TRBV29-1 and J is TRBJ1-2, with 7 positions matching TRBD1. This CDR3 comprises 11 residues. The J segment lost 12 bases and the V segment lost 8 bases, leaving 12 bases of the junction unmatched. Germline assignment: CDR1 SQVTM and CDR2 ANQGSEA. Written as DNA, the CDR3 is TGCAGCCCAAGTTCGGGTAGGGGGCACACCTTC. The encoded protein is CSPSSGRGHTF.

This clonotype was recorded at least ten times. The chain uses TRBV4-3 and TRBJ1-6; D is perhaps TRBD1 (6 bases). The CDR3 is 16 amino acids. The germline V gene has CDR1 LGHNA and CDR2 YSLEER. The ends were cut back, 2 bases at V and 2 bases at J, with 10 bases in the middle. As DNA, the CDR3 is TGCGCCAGCAGCCAACAGGGGAAGGCCTATAATTCACCCCTCCACTTT. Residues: CASSQQGKAYNSPLHF.

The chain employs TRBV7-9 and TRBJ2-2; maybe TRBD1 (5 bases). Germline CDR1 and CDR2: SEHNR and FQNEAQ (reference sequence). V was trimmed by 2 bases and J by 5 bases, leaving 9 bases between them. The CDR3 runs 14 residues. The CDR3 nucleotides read TGTGCCAGCAGCTTACCAGGGATTACCGGGGAGCTGTTTTTT. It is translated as CASSLPGITGELFF.

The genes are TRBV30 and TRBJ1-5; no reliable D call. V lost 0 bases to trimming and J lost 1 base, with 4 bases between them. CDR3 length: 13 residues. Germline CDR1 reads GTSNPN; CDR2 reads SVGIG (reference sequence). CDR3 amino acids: CAWSVLSNQPQHF. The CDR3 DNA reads TGTGCCTGGAGTGTACTCAGCAATCAGCCCCAGCATTTT.

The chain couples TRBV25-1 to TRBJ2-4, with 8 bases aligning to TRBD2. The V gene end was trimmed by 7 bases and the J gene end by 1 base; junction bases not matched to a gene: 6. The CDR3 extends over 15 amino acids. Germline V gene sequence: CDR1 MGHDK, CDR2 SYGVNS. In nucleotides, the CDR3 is TGTGCCAGCACGGGGGGGGGTATCGCCAAAAACATTCAGTACTTC. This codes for CASTGGGIAKNIQYF.

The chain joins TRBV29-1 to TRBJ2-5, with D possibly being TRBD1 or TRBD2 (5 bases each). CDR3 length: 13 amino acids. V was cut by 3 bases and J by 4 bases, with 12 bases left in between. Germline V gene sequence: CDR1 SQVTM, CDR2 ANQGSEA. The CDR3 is CSVDAGSGETQYF. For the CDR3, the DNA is TGCAGCGTTGATGCAGGGAGCGGAGAGACCCAGTACTTC.

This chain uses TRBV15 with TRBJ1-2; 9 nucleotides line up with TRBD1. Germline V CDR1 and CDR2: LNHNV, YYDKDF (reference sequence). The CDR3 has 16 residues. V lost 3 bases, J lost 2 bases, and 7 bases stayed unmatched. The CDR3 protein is CATSRSRDRENYGYTF. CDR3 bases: TGTGCCACCAGCAGGTCTCGGGACAGGGAGAACTATGGCTACACCTTC.

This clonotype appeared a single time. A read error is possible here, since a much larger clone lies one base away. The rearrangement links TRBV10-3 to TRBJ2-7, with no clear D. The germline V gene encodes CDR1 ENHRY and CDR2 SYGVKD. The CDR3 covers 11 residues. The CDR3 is CANSLNLEQYF. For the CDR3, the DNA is TGTGCCAACAGTTTGAACCTCGAGCAGTACTTC.

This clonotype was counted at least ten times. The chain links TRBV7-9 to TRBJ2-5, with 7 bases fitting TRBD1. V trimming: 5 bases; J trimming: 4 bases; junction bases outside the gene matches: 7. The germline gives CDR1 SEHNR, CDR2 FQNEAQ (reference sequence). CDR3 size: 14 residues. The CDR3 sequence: CASSETGSRETQYF. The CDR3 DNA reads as TGTGCCAGCAGCGAGACAGGGTCGAGAGAGACCCAGTACTTC.

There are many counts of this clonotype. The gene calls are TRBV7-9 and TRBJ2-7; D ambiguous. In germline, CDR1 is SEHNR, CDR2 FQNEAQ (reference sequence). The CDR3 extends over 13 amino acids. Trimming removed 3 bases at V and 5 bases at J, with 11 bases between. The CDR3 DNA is TGTGCCAGCAGCTTGTCAGTCCGTCACGAGCAGTACTTC. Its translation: CASSLSVRHEQYF.

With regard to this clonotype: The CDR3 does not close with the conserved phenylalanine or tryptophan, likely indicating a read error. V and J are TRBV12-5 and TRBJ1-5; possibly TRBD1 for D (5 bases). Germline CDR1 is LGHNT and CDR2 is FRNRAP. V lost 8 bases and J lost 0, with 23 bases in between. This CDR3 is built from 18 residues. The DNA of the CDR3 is TGTGCTAGTTTGTCGTCGGGAGGGACGGGATATAGCAATCAGCCCCAGCATCTT. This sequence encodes CASLSSGGTGYSNQPQHL.

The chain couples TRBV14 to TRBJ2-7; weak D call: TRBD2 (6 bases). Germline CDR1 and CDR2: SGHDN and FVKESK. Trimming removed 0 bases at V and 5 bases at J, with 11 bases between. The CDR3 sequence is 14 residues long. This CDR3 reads CASSQDRGYHEQYF. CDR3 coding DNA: TGTGCCAGCAGCCAAGATCGGGGGTACCACGAGCAGTACTTC.

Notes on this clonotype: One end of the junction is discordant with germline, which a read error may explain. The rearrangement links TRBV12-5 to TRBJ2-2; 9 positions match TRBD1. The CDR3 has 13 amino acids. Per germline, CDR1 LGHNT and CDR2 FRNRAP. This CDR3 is CASGLQGAGELLF. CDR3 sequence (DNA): TGTGCTAGTGGTTTACAGGGGGCCGGGGAGCTGCTTTTT.

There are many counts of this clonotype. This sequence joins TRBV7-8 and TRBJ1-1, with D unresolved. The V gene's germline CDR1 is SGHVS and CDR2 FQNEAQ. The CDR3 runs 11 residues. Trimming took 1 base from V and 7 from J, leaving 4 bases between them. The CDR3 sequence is CASSLGYEAFF. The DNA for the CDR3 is TGTGCCAGCAGCTTAGGGTATGAAGCTTTCTTT.

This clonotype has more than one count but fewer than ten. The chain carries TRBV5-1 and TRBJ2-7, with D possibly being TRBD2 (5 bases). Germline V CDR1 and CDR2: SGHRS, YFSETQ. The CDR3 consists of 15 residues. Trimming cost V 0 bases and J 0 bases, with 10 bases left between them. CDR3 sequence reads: CASSLGGLSSYEQYF. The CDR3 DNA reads TGCGCCAGCAGCTTGGGCGGGCTCAGCTCCTACGAGCAGTACTTC.

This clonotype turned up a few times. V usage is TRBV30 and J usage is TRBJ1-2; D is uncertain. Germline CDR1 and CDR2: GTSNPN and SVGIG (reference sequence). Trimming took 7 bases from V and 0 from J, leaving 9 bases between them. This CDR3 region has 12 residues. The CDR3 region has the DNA TGTGCCTATTCTCTAACTAACTATGGCTACACCTTC. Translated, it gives CAYSLTNYGYTF.

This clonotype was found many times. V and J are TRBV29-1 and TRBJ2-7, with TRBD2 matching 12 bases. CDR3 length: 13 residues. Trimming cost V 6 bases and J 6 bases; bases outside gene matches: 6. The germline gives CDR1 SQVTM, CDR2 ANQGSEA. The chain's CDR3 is CSVGRLAGVEQYF. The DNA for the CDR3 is TGCAGCGTGGGACGACTAGCGGGAGTCGAGCAGTACTTC.

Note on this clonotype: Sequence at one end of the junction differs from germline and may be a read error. The chain's CDR3 is CAGSESANSPLHF. CDR3 nucleotides: TGCGCCGGCAGTGAGTCTGCTAATTCACCCCTCCACTTT. The chain joins TRBV10-2 to TRBJ1-6; D gene unclear. Germline values: CDR1 WSHSY, CDR2 SAAADI. The CDR3 is 13 amino acids.

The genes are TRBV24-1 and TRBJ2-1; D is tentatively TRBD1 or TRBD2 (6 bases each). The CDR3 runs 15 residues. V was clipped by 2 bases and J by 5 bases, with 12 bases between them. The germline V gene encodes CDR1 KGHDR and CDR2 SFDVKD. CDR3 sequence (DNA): TGTGCCACCAGTGATTGGAGGGACACAAACAATGAGCAGTTCTTC. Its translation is CATSDWRDTNNEQFF.

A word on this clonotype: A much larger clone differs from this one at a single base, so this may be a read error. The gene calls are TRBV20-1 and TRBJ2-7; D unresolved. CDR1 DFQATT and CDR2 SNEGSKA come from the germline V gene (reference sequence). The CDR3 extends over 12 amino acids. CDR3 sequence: CGAADGAYEQYF. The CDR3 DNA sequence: TGCGGTGCTGCGGACGGAGCCTACGAGCAGTACTTC.

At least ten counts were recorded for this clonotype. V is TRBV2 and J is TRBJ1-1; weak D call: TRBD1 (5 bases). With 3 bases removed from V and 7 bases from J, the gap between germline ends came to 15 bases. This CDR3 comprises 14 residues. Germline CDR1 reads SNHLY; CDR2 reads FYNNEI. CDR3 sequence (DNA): TGTGCCAGCAGTGACGGGGGGGGGAGGGATGAAGCTTTCTTT. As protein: CASSDGGGRDEAFF.

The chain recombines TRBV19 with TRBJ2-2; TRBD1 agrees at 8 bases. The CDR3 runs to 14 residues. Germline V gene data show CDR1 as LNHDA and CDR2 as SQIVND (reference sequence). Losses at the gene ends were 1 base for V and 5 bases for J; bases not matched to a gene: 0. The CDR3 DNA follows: TGTGCCAGTAGTATAGGACAGGGGACCGGGGAGCTGTTTTTT. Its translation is CASSIGQGTGELFF.